Below are 14 T cell receptor beta chains sequenced from a single sample in a study of molecular identifiers for immune sequencing clone quantification. One entry per CDR3 protein results from TCRdb running MiXCR on the PCR reads. The sample has about 630,000 distinct CDR3 sequences, 25% seen once; the top ten hold about 0.84%. Sample: naive CD8+ T cells from blood, with Jurkat cell RNA spiked in. Sample subset: FACS-sorted CD8+CD4-CCR7+CD45RA+ naive T cells. These receptors came from a human donor in good health. Some libraries in this study had Jurkat cell RNA spiked in.

There are many counts of this clonotype. The chain is built from TRBV20-1 and TRBJ1-1; no clear D. Germline CDR1 is DFQATT and CDR2 is SNEGSKA (reference sequence). V was pared by 2 bases and J by 5 bases, with 12 bases between. The CDR3 contains 13 residues. The CDR3 protein is CSARRARRTEAFF. For the CDR3, the DNA is TGCAGTGCTAGACGGGCGCGGAGAACTGAAGCTTTCTTT.

This clonotype has only a few counts. V is TRBV19 and J is TRBJ2-3; D unresolved. CDR3 size: 16 residues. V was trimmed by 1 base and J by 8 bases, leaving 19 bases between them. In germline, CDR1 is LNHDA, CDR2 SQIVND (reference sequence). This CDR3 is CASSIGPWAGGGTQYF. As DNA, the CDR3 is TGTGCCAGTAGTATAGGTCCATGGGCCGGTGGTGGTACGCAGTATTTT.

The rearrangement uses TRBV7-9 and TRBJ2-1; TRBD2 is a possible D gene (6 bases). Per germline, CDR1 SEHNR and CDR2 FQNEAQ (reference sequence). This CDR3 comprises 13 residues. V lost 4 bases and J 9 bases, leaving 13 bases between the germline ends. CDR3 sequence (DNA): TGTGCCAGCAGCTCGACTAGTAAGCTTGAGCAGTTCTTC. Protein product: CASSSTSKLEQFF. Supplemented by reference TRBV7-9 and TRBJ2-1, the full variable domain reads DTGVSQNPRHKITKRGQNVTFRCDPISEHNRLYWYRQTLGQGPEFLTYFQNEAQLEKSRLLSDRFSAERPKGSFSTLEIQRTEQGDSAMYLCASSSTSKLEQFFGPGTRLTVL.

The CDR3 spells CASRPGHFGVETQYF. DNA of the CDR3: TGTGCCAGCAGGCCGGGACATTTCGGCGTAGAGACCCAGTACTTC. The chain employs TRBV6-2 or TRBV6-3 and TRBJ2-5; possible D gene TRBD1, 6 bases. This CDR3 has 15 residues. V was shortened by 6 bases and J by 4 bases, with 18 bases between the two germline ends. Germline loops: CDR1 MNHEY, CDR2 SVGEGT.

The V gene is TRBV28, the J gene TRBJ2-3, with D possibly TRBD1 on 5 matching bases. CDR1 MDHEN and CDR2 SYDVKM come from the germline V gene. The CDR3 totals 16 residues. The V and J ends lost 1 base and 0 bases respectively, with 11 bases between them. DNA for the CDR3: TGTGCCAGCAGTTTATCCGTGACAGAGAGCACAGATACGCAGTATTTT. This encodes CASSLSVTESTDTQYF.

This clonotype was observed many times. The chain carries TRBV6-2 or TRBV6-3 and TRBJ2-5; D might be TRBD1 (6 bases). The CDR3 runs 15 residues. Germline assignment: CDR1 MNHEY and CDR2 SVGEGT. With 6 bases removed from V and 5 bases from J, the gap between germline ends came to 19 bases. The CDR3 DNA reads as TGTGCCAGCAGACCGGACAGCCTAAGTTGGGAGACCCAGTACTTC. Translation gives CASRPDSLSWETQYF.

The V gene is TRBV1, the J gene TRBJ2-7; whether TRBD1, the table's D call, matches the DNA was not checked. TRBV1 is designated a pseudogene. CDR3 length: 18 amino acids. The CDR3 reads CTSSQEDRGLGLAFEQYF. The CDR3 DNA is TGCACCAGCAGCCAAGAAGACAGGGGGCTCGGACTAGCGTTCGAGCAGTACTTC.

As regards this clonotype: Possible read error: a much larger clone is one base away. The chain combines TRBV20-1 with TRBJ2-7; a possible D gene is TRBD2 (6 bases). The germline V gene encodes CDR1 DFQATT and CDR2 SNEGSKA (reference sequence). There are 9 residues in the CDR3. Trimming pared 3 bases from V and 12 bases from J, leaving 9 bases between. The chain's CDR3 is CSASPGRYF. In DNA, the CDR3 is TGCAGTGCTAGCCCCGGGAGGTACTTC.

The chain couples TRBV4-1 to TRBJ2-7; perhaps TRBD2 as D (5 bases). Per germline, CDR1 MGHRA and CDR2 YSYEKL. V was pared by 4 bases and J by 3 bases, with 16 bases between. This CDR3 has 15 amino acids. The CDR3 is CASSPQHYGNYEQYF. The DNA of the CDR3 is TGCGCCAGCAGCCCTCAGCACTACGGGAACTACGAGCAGTACTTC.

V is TRBV28 and J is TRBJ2-6; maybe TRBD2 (6 bases). CDR3 length: 16 amino acids. Germline V lookup: CDR1 MDHEN, CDR2 SYDVKM. Between the trimmed V and J ends, which lost 2 bases and 2 bases, there was a span of 10 bases. CDR3 sequence: CASSLGGDTGANVLTF. The CDR3 nucleotides are TGTGCCAGCAGTTTAGGAGGGGATACTGGGGCCAACGTCCTGACTTTC. The whole variable domain, remainder taken from reference TRBV28 and TRBJ2-6, is DVKVTQSSRYLVKRTGEKVFLECVQDMDHENMFWYRQDPGLGLRLIYFSYDVKMKEKGDIPEGYSVSREKKERFSLILESASTNQTSMYLCASSLGGDTGANVLTFGAGSRLTVL.

As to this clonotype: A much larger clone lies one base from this, so it may be a read error. The chain has TRBV4-3 and TRBJ2-7, with 7 positions matching TRBD1. CDR1 LGHNA and CDR2 YSLEER come from the germline V gene. This CDR3 is built from 15 residues. CDR3 region: CASSQSGTADYGQYF. CDR3 nucleotide sequence: TGCGCCAGCAGCCAGTCCGGGACAGCAGACTACGGGCAGTACTTC.

This clonotype was seen at least ten times. The chain couples TRBV20-1 to TRBJ2-7, with 10 nucleotides matching TRBD2. CDR3 length: 15 residues. Germline V lookup: CDR1 DFQATT, CDR2 SNEGSKA (reference sequence). V lost 1 base to trimming and J lost 3 bases; unmatched junction nucleotides: 6. For the CDR3, the DNA is TGCAGTGCTAGAGCCCTACTAGCGGGGAACTACGAGCAGTACTTC. Translated: CSARALLAGNYEQYF.

The genes are TRBV1 and TRBJ2-7; the table names TRBD2, a call not compared with the DNA. TRBV1 is labeled a pseudogene. CDR3 length: 14 amino acids. CDR3 DNA: TGCACCAGCACCAGCGGGCTAGCCCGTTGTGAGCAGTACTTC. Residues: CTSTSGLARCEQYF.

In this sample, this clonotype turned up many times. The chain carries TRBV4-1 and TRBJ2-7; D possibly uses TRBD1 or TRBD2 (5 bases each). Per germline, CDR1 MGHRA and CDR2 YSYEKL. The CDR3 contains 14 residues. V was pared by 4 bases and J by 0 bases, with 10 bases between. The CDR3 bases are TGCGCCAGCAGCCCCAAGGGGAGCTCCTACGAGCAGTACTTC. This gives the protein CASSPKGSSYEQYF.